The 20 T cell receptor beta chains below come from one sample, sequenced in a study of tumor and adjacent non-tumor tissue in lung cancer. The template was RNA from unsorted bulk tissue. A modified ARM-PCR protocol with three rounds of nested PCR amplified TCRbeta. TCRdb ran MiXCR on the multiplex PCR reads and lists one entry per CDR3 protein. The data show fewer than 120,000 distinct CDR3 sequences, around 82% seen once. Sequencing was carried out using lung tumor tissue. The receptors here all came from a man between 65 and 85 years old with non-small cell lung cancer.

Details on this clonotype: One junction end does not reproduce the germline sequence, and a read error may be involved. The V and J genes are TRBV20-1 and TRBJ2-7; D may be TRBD1 (6 bases). Looked up from germline, CDR1 is DFQATT and CDR2 is SNEGSKA (reference sequence). The CDR3 consists of 15 residues. The CDR3 loop reads CSAGDGGTDTYEQYF. DNA of the CDR3: TGCAGTGCTGGGGATGGGGGCACAGACACCTACGAGCAATACTTC.

With respect to this clonotype: The conserved phenylalanine or tryptophan is not found at the CDR3 terminus, so this likely reflects a read error. The DNA is left out, because the CDR3 cannot be placed on it with certainty; the CDR3 is given as TCRdb lists it. The chain is built from TRBV6-6 and TRBJ2-4. The CDR3 has 16 residues if both end residues are counted. Germline V gene lookup returns CDR1 MNHNY and CDR2 SVGAGI (reference sequence). CDR3: CASSGEQGFAKNIQYC.

On this clonotype: A read error may produce the germline difference seen at one junction end. This rearrangement joins TRBV6-2 or TRBV6-3 to TRBJ2-1; D is possibly TRBD1 or TRBD2 (5 bases each). The germline CDR1 and CDR2 sequences are MNHEY and SVGEGT. CDR3 length equals 15 residues. Written as DNA, the CDR3 is TGTGCCAGCGGTCGGGGTGGGCCAGGGATCAATGAGCAATGCTTC. This encodes CASGRGGPGINEQCF.

This clonotype was picked up many times. This chain joins TRBV5-1 and TRBJ2-7, with D uncertain. Germline CDR1 and CDR2: SGHRS and YFSETQ. V dropped 0 bases and J dropped 0 bases, with 7 bases sitting between them. This CDR3 region has 14 residues. The CDR3 nucleotides read TGCGCCAGCAGCTTGGTCCCAGGCTCCTACGAGCAGTACTTC. It translates to CASSLVPGSYEQYF.

The genes are TRBV6-2 or TRBV6-3 and TRBJ1-1; D call uncertain. The germline CDR1 and CDR2 sequences are MNHEY and SVGEGT. The length of the CDR3 is 15 residues. V was shortened by 9 bases and J by 1 base, with 18 bases between the two germline ends. CDR3 sequence (DNA): TGTGCCAGGAGCTACTGGGCAGGTTCGAACACTGAAGCTTTCTTT. Its protein is CARSYWAGSNTEAFF.

As for this clonotype: Compared with germline, one end of the junction differs, possibly owing to a read error. The V and J genes are TRBV5-4 and TRBJ2-6; possibly TRBD2 for D (6 bases). Germline CDR1 is SGHNT and CDR2 is YYREEE (reference sequence). CDR3 size: 18 residues. CDR3 sequence: CASSAEEGYSSGANLLTF. The CDR3 DNA follows: TGTGCCAGCAGTGCCGAGGAGGGTTATAGCTCTGGGGCCAACCTCCTGACTTTC. The variable domain in full, completed from reference TRBV5-4 and TRBJ2-6, reads ETGVTQSPTHLIKTRGQQVTLRCSSQSGHNTVSWYQQALGQGPQFIFQYYREEENGRGNFPPRFSGLQFPNYSSELNVNALELDDSALYLCASSAEEGYSSGANLLTFGAGSRLTVL.

Turning to this clonotype: One junction end disagrees with the germline gene, perhaps due to a read error. The CDR3 nucleotides are TGTGTCAGCGCTACCTATGACCAGTTCTTC. Residues: CVSATYDQFF. This chain uses TRBV6-6 with TRBJ2-1; no clear D gene. Germline V gene lookup returns CDR1 MNHNY and CDR2 SVGAGI (reference sequence). This CDR3 is built from 10 residues.

About this clonotype: A much larger clone lies a single base off, so this may be a read error. The chain has TRBV28 and TRBJ2-7; no definite D call. Germline CDR1 MDHEN, CDR2 SYDVKM. This CDR3 spans 12 amino acids. V shed 5 bases and J shed 8 bases, with 13 bases lying between them. The CDR3 nucleotides read TGTGCCAGCAGTCTGACGACGTACAAGCAGTACTTC. This gives the protein CASSLTTYKQYF.

A remark on this clonotype: A junction boundary mismatches the germline segment, possibly from a read error. The chain combines TRBV29-1 with TRBJ1-3; D is unresolved. The CDR3 loop spans 14 amino acids. From germline, CDR1 is SQVTM and CDR2 ANQGSEA. The CDR3 DNA sequence: TGCAGCGTTGAATTGGTTCGATCTGGATACACCATATATTTT. It specifies CSVELVRSGYTIYF.

There are many counts of this clonotype. V gene TRBV6-6 combines with J gene TRBJ2-2; possibly TRBD1 for D (6 bases). Trimming took 2 bases from V and 4 from J, leaving 14 bases between them. Germline V gene lookup returns CDR1 MNHNY and CDR2 SVGAGI (reference sequence). CDR3 length equals 16 residues. The DNA for the CDR3 is TGTGCCAGCAGTTACCGAGGGGGACGGGCCACCGGGGAGCTGTTTTTT. Translating gives CASSYRGGRATGELFF.

A remark on this clonotype: The junction and the germline gene differ at one end; a read error may be behind it. The chain recombines TRBV6-5 with TRBJ1-1; TRBD1 aligns across 7 bases. The CDR3 runs to 15 residues. In germline, CDR1 is MNHEY, CDR2 SVGAGI. The CDR3 loop is CASRTVTGLVTEPFF. CDR3 sequence (DNA): TGTGCCAGCAGGACAGTGACAGGGTTGGTCACTGAACCTTTCTTT.

Comments on this clonotype: In this CDR3 the conserved last residue, phenylalanine or tryptophan, is missing, so a read error is likely. CDR3: CASSSRETTYGQYL. Written as DNA, the CDR3 is TGTGCCAGCAGCTCCAGGGAGACGACCTACGGGCAGTACCTC. V is TRBV11-1 and J is TRBJ2-7; D may correspond to TRBD1 or TRBD2 (5 bases each). The V gene's germline CDR1 is SGHAT and CDR2 FQDESV (reference sequence). The length of the CDR3 is 14 residues.

With respect to this clonotype: At one end the junction does not follow the germline gene, possibly because of a read error. This chain joins TRBV30 and TRBJ1-1; TRBD1 might be the D (5 bases). The CDR3 runs 10 residues. Looked up from germline, CDR1 is GTSNPN and CDR2 is SVGIG (reference sequence). The CDR3 sequence is CAGEDTEALF. The CDR3 nucleotides are TGTGCAGGGGAGGACACTGAGGCTCTCTTT.

As concerns this clonotype: A junction end diverges from the germline sequence, so it may reflect a read error. The chain carries TRBV29-1 and TRBJ1-3, with D uncertain. There are 12 residues in the CDR3. Germline CDR1 is SQVTM and CDR2 is ANQGSEA. The CDR3 bases are TGCAGCTTTGGACTACCGGGAGACACCACATATTTT. It is translated as CSFGLPGDTTYF.

With respect to this clonotype: The CDR3 carries no conserved terminal phenylalanine or tryptophan, so it likely arises from a read error. The limits of the CDR3 on the DNA are not certain, so only TCRdb's listed CDR3 is given. The chain combines TRBV11-2 with TRBJ2-1; the table's D gene call, TRBD2, was not cross checked with the DNA. Ends included, the CDR3 has 18 residues. The germline gives CDR1 SGHAT, CDR2 FQNNGV. The CDR3 spells CVSSLHVRDWDSYNEQFL.

Note on this clonotype: One end of the junction is discordant with germline, which a read error may explain. The V and J genes are TRBV10-2 and TRBJ2-7; 7 positions agree with TRBD1. The CDR3 sequence is 13 residues long. From germline, CDR1 is WSHSY and CDR2 SAAADI. The CDR3 bases are TGCGCCAGCAGAACGACAGGGTTCTACAAGCAGTACTTC. Translation: CASRTTGFYKQYF.

Comments on this clonotype: Given the absence of the conserved phenylalanine or tryptophan at the CDR3 end, a read error is likely. The chain joins TRBV29-1 to TRBJ2-7, with 7 bases aligning to TRBD1. Looked up from germline, CDR1 is SQVTM and CDR2 is ANQGSEA. V shed 6 bases, J shed 1 base, and the junction held 15 bases outside the gene matches. The CDR3 sequence is 16 residues long. CDR3 nucleotides: TGCAGCGTCGTCAGTCCCCCGGGACAGATATCCTACGAGCAGTACTTA. Its translation is CSVVSPPGQISYEQYL.

As for this clonotype: The junction differs from germline at one of its ends, possibly a read error. This chain uses TRBV5-4 with TRBJ2-3, with 10 nucleotides matching TRBD2. Per the germline V gene, CDR1 is SGHNT and CDR2 is YYREEE (reference sequence). This CDR3 has 16 amino acids. CDR3 loop: CASSLDLAGVTDMQYF. As DNA, the CDR3 is TGTGCCAGCAGCTTGGATCTAGCGGGAGTTACAGATATGCAGTATTTT.

This clonotype was counted only a few times. This may stem from a read error, because a much larger clone lies one nucleotide away. The rearrangement uses TRBV28 and TRBJ2-3, with D possibly being TRBD1 (5 bases). The CDR3 has 12 amino acids. The V end lost 5 bases, the J end lost 5 bases, and 8 bases lay between the germline ends. Germline values: CDR1 MDHEN, CDR2 SYDVKM. The CDR3 DNA reads as TGTGCCAGCAGTGTACAGGTAGATACGCAGTATTTT. Protein product: CASSVQVDTQYF. The full variable domain, in which reference TRBV28 and TRBJ2-3 provide the parts outside the CDR3, is DVKVTQSSRYLVKRTGEKVFLECVQDMDHENMFWYRQDPGLGLRLIYFSYDVKMKEKGDIPEGYSVSREKKERFSLILESASTNQTSMYLCASSVQVDTQYFGPGTRLTVL.

Of note for this clonotype: No conserved phenylalanine or tryptophan is present at the end of the CDR3, so a read error is the likely explanation. Because the CDR3's place on the DNA is in doubt, the DNA is left out and the CDR3 is given as listed by TCRdb. The chain recombines TRBV29-1 with TRBJ2-2; TRBD2 is the table's D call and was not checked against the DNA. From germline, CDR1 is SQVTM and CDR2 ANQGSEA. Both ends counted, the CDR3 spans 14 residues. The CDR3 is CSVDVAGGTGELSL.